This T cell receptor beta chain is drawn from a study of blood T cell repertoires in COVID-19. Turning to the study itself: Some COVID-19 samples were acute and others convalescent; all came from the United States, Italy and Spain. Nucleic acid was either cDNA or gDNA, and it came from T cells, B-cell-depleted T cells, or PBMCs.

There are 15 residues in the CDR3. Germline V lookup: CDR1 SGHNT, CDR2 YYREEE (reference sequence). With 4 bases clipped from V and 4 bases from J, the junction kept 7 bases outside the gene matches. The authors' processing: The authors estimated nucleated cell counts from reference gene primer amplification. The method was immunoSEQ multiplex PCR; TCRdb's version includes in-frame clones alone and lacks a portion of them. That table furnishes V, J and clone size, whereas the DNA furnished D and trimming. The sample carries more than 95,000 clones, approximately 90% recorded once. This sequence joins TRBV5-4 and TRBJ2-2; 7 nucleotides line up with TRBD2. The sequenced material came from peripheral blood. The sequence was collected from a man aged 45-65 years with acute or convalescent COVID-19. Written as DNA, the CDR3 is TGTGCCAGCAGCCCCGGCGGGGGAGGCACCGGGGAGCTGTTTTTT. Translation: CASSPGGGGTGELFF.